A selection of T cell receptor beta chains follows, all from one sample in a study of PD-L1 blockade in urothelial cancer. Here immunoSEQ multiplex PCR was the method, and the copy in TCRdb shows in-frame clones only, minus some. The table lists about 120,000 clones, about 89% of them singletons, with under 2% in the top ten. The sequenced sample was PBMCs, obtained around atezolizumab (anti-PD-L1) treatment. These receptors originate from a man aged 60-69 years with urothelial cancer. CDR3s include the opening cysteine and the closing phenylalanine or tryptophan. The order of the fields is clone size, J gene, D gene, V gene, CDR3 DNA, CDR3 protein. A D gene is named only where the DNA matches it firmly. Some rows mark clone size as missing; the rest say once, few, many or name a class of expanded clone.

abundance: NA
j_gene: TRBJ2-7
d_gene: TRBD1
v_gene: TRBV5-4
CDR3nt: TGTGCCAGCAGCCTCGGACAGGGAAACGAGCAGTACTTC
CDR3aa: CASSLGQGNEQYF

abundance: NA
j_gene: TRBJ2-7
d_gene: TRBD2
v_gene: TRBV5-1
CDR3nt: TGCGCCAGCAGCGGTAGCGGGAGGAGCTCCTACGAGCAGTACTTC
CDR3aa: CASSGSGRSSYEQYF

abundance: NA
j_gene: TRBJ1-5
d_gene: TRBD1
v_gene: TRBV7-9
CDR3nt: TGTGCCAGCAGCCCTACAGGGGGCGTCGGGCAGCCCCAGCATTTT
CDR3aa: CASSPTGGVGQPQHF

abundance: NA
j_gene: TRBJ2-2
d_gene: TRBD1
v_gene: TRBV10-3
CDR3nt: TGTGCCATCAGGGTTGGGACAGGGAACACCGGGGAGCTGTTTTTT
CDR3aa: CAIRVGTGNTGELFF

abundance: NA
j_gene: TRBJ1-2
d_gene: NA
v_gene: TRBV7-5
CDR3nt: TGTGTCAGAAGCTCACAGGGCTATGGCTACACCTTC
CDR3aa: CVRSSQGYGYTF

abundance: NA
j_gene: TRBJ2-3
d_gene: NA
v_gene: TRBV9
CDR3nt: TGTGCCAGCAGCGTAGGTCGCGGAGCCCTCACAGATACGCAGTATTTT
CDR3aa: CASSVGRGALTDTQYF

abundance: NA
j_gene: TRBJ2-7
d_gene: TRBD1
v_gene: TRBV18
CDR3nt: TGTGCCAGCTCACCCCGGGGACAGGGTAGATACGAGCAGTACTTC
CDR3aa: CASSPRGQGRYEQYF

abundance: NA
j_gene: TRBJ2-7
d_gene: NA
v_gene: TRBV29-1
CDR3nt: TGCAGCGTTCAACCAGGGAACGAGCAGTACTTC
CDR3aa: CSVQPGNEQYF

abundance: once
j_gene: TRBJ2-1
d_gene: TRBD1
v_gene: TRBV23-1
CDR3nt: TGCGCCAGCAGTCAGGGACAGGGCATCTACAATGAGCAGTTCTTC
CDR3aa: CASSQGQGIYNEQFF

abundance: NA
j_gene: TRBJ1-3
d_gene: NA
v_gene: TRBV5-6
CDR3nt: TGTGCCAGCAGCTTGGTCCCGGTCGCGGTTGGAGGAAACACCATATATTTT
CDR3aa: CASSLVPVAVGGNTIYF

abundance: NA
j_gene: TRBJ1-2
d_gene: NA
v_gene: TRBV10-1
CDR3nt: TGCGCCAGCAGTGTCGGGCAGGGCCATGGCTACACCTTC
CDR3aa: CASSVGQGHGYTF

abundance: NA
j_gene: TRBJ2-1
d_gene: TRBD2
v_gene: TRBV30
CDR3nt: TGTGCCTGGAGACTAGCGGAATACTACAATGAGCAGTTCTTC
CDR3aa: CAWRLAEYYNEQFF

abundance: NA
j_gene: TRBJ2-1
d_gene: TRBD1
v_gene: TRBV4-3
CDR3nt: TGCGCCAGCAGCCAAGTCCTTCCCCGACAGGGGGCTTACAATGAGCAGTTCTTC
CDR3aa: CASSQVLPRQGAYNEQFF

abundance: NA
j_gene: TRBJ2-7
d_gene: NA
v_gene: TRBV27
CDR3nt: TGTGCCAGCAGTGAGGGAATTCGTTTCTACGAGCAGTACTTC
CDR3aa: CASSEGIRFYEQYF

abundance: once
j_gene: TRBJ2-1
d_gene: TRBD1
v_gene: TRBV11-3
CDR3nt: TGTGCCAGCAGAGATAAGGGGGCGAAAAATGAGCAGTTCTTC
CDR3aa: CASRDKGAKNEQFF

abundance: NA
j_gene: TRBJ2-3
d_gene: TRBD1
v_gene: TRBV28
CDR3nt: TGTGCCAGCAGCTCTCCAGGGGGCGCCTACACAGATACGCAGTATTTT
CDR3aa: CASSSPGGAYTDTQYF

abundance: NA
j_gene: TRBJ1-5
d_gene: NA
v_gene: TRBV30
CDR3nt: TGTGCCTGGAGTGTAAGGAGGGTTAGCAATCAGCCCCAGCATTTT
CDR3aa: CAWSVRRVSNQPQHF

abundance: NA
j_gene: TRBJ2-7
d_gene: TRBD1
v_gene: TRBV11-3
CDR3nt: TGTGCCAGCAGTTACAGGGGGTTCTACGAGCAGTACTTC
CDR3aa: CASSYRGFYEQYF

abundance: NA
j_gene: TRBJ2-7
d_gene: TRBD1
v_gene: TRBV28
CDR3nt: TGTGCCAGCAGTTCACCGGGACAGGGCTCCTACGAGCAGTACTTC
CDR3aa: CASSSPGQGSYEQYF

abundance: NA
j_gene: TRBJ1-5
d_gene: NA
v_gene: TRBV4-1
CDR3nt: TGCGCCAGCAGCCCTTCCCCTGGGAGGGACGATCAGCCCCAGCATTTT
CDR3aa: CASSPSPGRDDQPQHF

abundance: NA
j_gene: TRBJ2-5
d_gene: TRBD1
v_gene: TRBV4-1
CDR3nt: TGCGCCAGCAGCCAAGAGGGACAGTTTCAAGAGACCCAGTACTTC
CDR3aa: CASSQEGQFQETQYF

abundance: NA
j_gene: TRBJ2-5
d_gene: NA
v_gene: TRBV7-2
CDR3nt: TGTGCCAGCAGCTTAGAGGGGTGGGAGACCCAGTACTTC
CDR3aa: CASSLEGWETQYF

abundance: NA
j_gene: TRBJ1-2
d_gene: TRBD1
v_gene: TRBV4-1
CDR3nt: TGCGCCAGCAGCCAGCAACAGGGGGGGTTTTATGGCTACACCTTC
CDR3aa: CASSQQQGGFYGYTF

abundance: once
j_gene: TRBJ2-3
d_gene: TRBD1
v_gene: TRBV28
CDR3nt: TGTGCCGCCAGAGGGACAGGGGATCTAGATACGCAGTATTTT
CDR3aa: CAARGTGDLDTQYF

abundance: NA
j_gene: TRBJ2-5
d_gene: TRBD2
v_gene: TRBV19
CDR3nt: TGTGCCAGTAGGGCGGGACTAGCGGGAGTAGAGACCCAGTACTTC
CDR3aa: CASRAGLAGVETQYF

abundance: NA
j_gene: TRBJ2-1
d_gene: TRBD2
v_gene: TRBV27
CDR3nt: TGTGCCAGCAGGGCACCGGGGACTAGCGGGAGAAATGAGCAGTTCTTC
CDR3aa: CASRAPGTSGRNEQFF

abundance: NA
j_gene: TRBJ2-7
d_gene: NA
v_gene: TRBV4-2
CDR3nt: TGTGCCAGCAGCCAAGAACAGGGAGGGTCCTACGAGCAGTACTTC
CDR3aa: CASSQEQGGSYEQYF

abundance: NA
j_gene: TRBJ2-7
d_gene: TRBD2
v_gene: TRBV27
CDR3nt: TGTGCCAGCAGCCCTAAGGCGCGTCTAGCGGGCTCCTACGAGCAGTACTTC
CDR3aa: CASSPKARLAGSYEQYF

abundance: NA
j_gene: TRBJ2-4
d_gene: TRBD1
v_gene: TRBV9
CDR3nt: TGTGCCAGCAGCGGCGGACAGGGTATTGGAAACATTCAGTACTTC
CDR3aa: CASSGGQGIGNIQYF

abundance: many
j_gene: TRBJ1-6
d_gene: NA
v_gene: TRBV21-1
CDR3nt: TGTGCCAGCAGCCCTCCGACCCGGGACACAAGTTCACCCCTCCACTTT
CDR3aa: CASSPPTRDTSSPLHF

abundance: NA
j_gene: TRBJ2-2
d_gene: TRBD1
v_gene: TRBV29-1
CDR3nt: TGCAGGACCCCCCCGGGACAGGGTAGGTGGACGAACACCGGGGAGCTGTTTTTT
CDR3aa: CRTPPGQGRWTNTGELFF

abundance: NA
j_gene: TRBJ1-2
d_gene: NA
v_gene: TRBV5-1
CDR3nt: TGCGCCAGCAGCTTGGACACGGGTTACTATGGCTACACCTTC
CDR3aa: CASSLDTGYYGYTF

abundance: NA
j_gene: TRBJ2-3
d_gene: TRBD2
v_gene: TRBV30
CDR3nt: TGTGCCTGGAGTGTGGGAGGGAGGATGACAGATACGCAGTATTTT
CDR3aa: CAWSVGGRMTDTQYF

abundance: few
j_gene: TRBJ1-5
d_gene: NA
v_gene: TRBV30
CDR3nt: TGTGCCTGGAGTGTACTGGGGGGTAGCAATCAGCCCCAGCATTTT
CDR3aa: CAWSVLGGSNQPQHF

abundance: NA
j_gene: TRBJ2-7
d_gene: TRBD2
v_gene: TRBV14
CDR3nt: TGTGCCAGCAGCTACCCGGGGGGCGAGCAGTACTTC
CDR3aa: CASSYPGGEQYF

abundance: NA
j_gene: TRBJ1-3
d_gene: NA
v_gene: TRBV28
CDR3nt: TGTGCCAGCAGTTTGGACACCTCTGGAAACACCATATATTTT
CDR3aa: CASSLDTSGNTIYF

abundance: NA
j_gene: TRBJ2-3
d_gene: NA
v_gene: TRBV6-1
CDR3nt: TGTGCCAGCAGTGAAGGAGGAGGGTCCACAGATACGCAGTATTTT
CDR3aa: CASSEGGGSTDTQYF

abundance: NA
j_gene: TRBJ1-1
d_gene: TRBD1
v_gene: TRBV19
CDR3nt: TGTGCCAGTAGTCGGACAGGGGTGGAGACTGAAGCTTTCTTT
CDR3aa: CASSRTGVETEAFF

abundance: NA
j_gene: TRBJ1-1
d_gene: NA
v_gene: TRBV11-2
CDR3nt: TGTGCCAGCAGCCCTAGGTCAACGAACACTGAAGCTTTCTTT
CDR3aa: CASSPRSTNTEAFF

abundance: NA
j_gene: TRBJ2-3
d_gene: TRBD2
v_gene: TRBV7-2
CDR3nt: TGTGCCAGCAGCCGTAGTGGGGGGGTGGATACGCAGTATTTT
CDR3aa: CASSRSGGVDTQYF

abundance: NA
j_gene: TRBJ1-1
d_gene: TRBD1
v_gene: TRBV10-3
CDR3nt: TGTGCCATCAGGGCAGGGGGCTACACTGAAGCTTTCTTT
CDR3aa: CAIRAGGYTEAFF

abundance: few
j_gene: TRBJ1-5
d_gene: NA
v_gene: TRBV6-1
CDR3nt: TGTGCCAGCAGGGCGGGGCAGCCCCAGCATTTT
CDR3aa: CASRAGQPQHF

abundance: NA
j_gene: TRBJ1-1
d_gene: TRBD1
v_gene: TRBV4-1
CDR3nt: TGCGCCAGCACCCAAGATGCGACAGGGGGCGCGGGGACTGAAGCTTTCTTT
CDR3aa: CASTQDATGGAGTEAFF

abundance: NA
j_gene: TRBJ2-2
d_gene: NA
v_gene: TRBV7-6
CDR3nt: TGTGCCAGCAGCTTAGCACAGAGTCCTACCGGGGAGCTGTTTTTT
CDR3aa: CASSLAQSPTGELFF

abundance: many
j_gene: TRBJ1-5
d_gene: NA
v_gene: TRBV5-6
CDR3nt: TGTGCCAGCAGCTTGAGTCAGAATCAGCCCCAGCATTTT
CDR3aa: CASSLSQNQPQHF

abundance: NA
j_gene: TRBJ1-1
d_gene: NA
v_gene: TRBV28
CDR3nt: TGTGCCAGCAGGTCATGGCAGGGCGGCGCTTTCTTT
CDR3aa: CASRSWQGGAFF

abundance: NA
j_gene: TRBJ2-5
d_gene: NA
v_gene: TRBV28
CDR3nt: TGTGCCAGCAGTGAAGGACAGACCCAAGAGACCCAGTACTTC
CDR3aa: CASSEGQTQETQYF

abundance: NA
j_gene: TRBJ2-7
d_gene: TRBD2
v_gene: TRBV27
CDR3nt: TGTGCCAGCAGTTTCTGGCGGGAGGGCCATACCGAGCAGTACTTC
CDR3aa: CASSFWREGHTEQYF

abundance: NA
j_gene: TRBJ2-7
d_gene: NA
v_gene: TRBV7-6
CDR3nt: TGTGCCAGCAGCCAAACGGGAGTAGGGTACGAGCAGTACTTC
CDR3aa: CASSQTGVGYEQYF

abundance: NA
j_gene: TRBJ1-1
d_gene: NA
v_gene: TRBV7-9
CDR3nt: TGTGCCAGCAGCGCCCGCGACACTGAAGCTTTCTTT
CDR3aa: CASSARDTEAFF

abundance: NA
j_gene: TRBJ1-4
d_gene: TRBD1
v_gene: TRBV10-3
CDR3nt: TGTGCCATCAAGGGACAGGACGATGAAAAACTGTTTTTT
CDR3aa: CAIKGQDDEKLFF

abundance: NA
j_gene: TRBJ2-7
d_gene: TRBD1
v_gene: TRBV4-1
CDR3nt: TGCGCCAGCAGCCAAGGCGGACAGGGGAACCACGAGCAGTACTTC
CDR3aa: CASSQGGQGNHEQYF

abundance: NA
j_gene: TRBJ2-7
d_gene: TRBD1
v_gene: TRBV29-1
CDR3nt: TGCAGCGTTGACGGGACAGGGGTTGGGAATGAGCAGTACTTC
CDR3aa: CSVDGTGVGNEQYF

abundance: NA
j_gene: TRBJ1-1
d_gene: TRBD1
v_gene: TRBV6-4
CDR3nt: TGTGCCAGCAGTTTGGGACAGGGGGCTGGCGCTTTCTTT
CDR3aa: CASSLGQGAGAFF

abundance: NA
j_gene: TRBJ2-7
d_gene: TRBD2
v_gene: TRBV27
CDR3nt: TGTGCCAGCAGGATGGGACTAGCGGCCTCCTACGAGCAGTACTTC
CDR3aa: CASRMGLAASYEQYF

abundance: NA
j_gene: TRBJ2-7
d_gene: TRBD2
v_gene: TRBV5-4
CDR3nt: TGTGCCAGCAGCTCGGGACTATCTCACTACGAGCAGTACTTC
CDR3aa: CASSSGLSHYEQYF

abundance: NA
j_gene: TRBJ2-1
d_gene: TRBD1
v_gene: TRBV4-1
CDR3nt: TGCGCCAGCAGCCAAGACCCCTCGACAGGGGGCGGAGAGCAGTTCTTC
CDR3aa: CASSQDPSTGGGEQFF